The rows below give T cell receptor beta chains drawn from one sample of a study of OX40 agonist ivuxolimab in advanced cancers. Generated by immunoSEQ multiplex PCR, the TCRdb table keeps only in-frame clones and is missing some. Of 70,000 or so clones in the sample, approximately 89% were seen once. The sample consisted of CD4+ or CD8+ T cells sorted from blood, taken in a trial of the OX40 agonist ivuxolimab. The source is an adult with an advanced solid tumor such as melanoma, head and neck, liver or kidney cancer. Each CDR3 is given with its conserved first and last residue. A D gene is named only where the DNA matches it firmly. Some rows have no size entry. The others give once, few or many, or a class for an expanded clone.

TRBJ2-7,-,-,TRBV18,TGTGCCAGCTCCCTGGACGGAATCACCTACGAGCAGTACTTC,CASSLDGITYEQYF
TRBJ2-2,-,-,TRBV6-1,TGTGCCAGCGAGAAGCATCAGAACACCGGGGAGCTGTTTTTT,CASEKHQNTGELFF
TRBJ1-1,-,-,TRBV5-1,TGCGCCAGCAGCTTGGGCGGGCCGAACACTGAAGCTTTCTTT,CASSLGGPNTEAFF
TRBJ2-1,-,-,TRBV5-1,TGCGCCAGCAGCTTGAGGGGTTATTACAATGAGCAGTTCTTC,CASSLRGYYNEQFF
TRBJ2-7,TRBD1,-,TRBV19,TGTGCCAGTAGTCCAAGACAGGGAAGCTCCTACGAGCAGTACTTC,CASSPRQGSSYEQYF
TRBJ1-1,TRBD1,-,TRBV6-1,TGTGCCAGCATCGGACAGGAGACCTCAAACACTGAAGCTTTCTTT,CASIGQETSNTEAFF
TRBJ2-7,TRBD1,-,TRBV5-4,TGTGCCAGCAGGGGACAGGGCGAAACCTACGAGCAGTACTTC,CASRGQGETYEQYF
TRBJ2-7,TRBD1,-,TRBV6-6,TGTGCCAGCAGTTGGTCGCCGGGACAGGGGGGGTCCGAGCAGTACTTC,CASSWSPGQGGSEQYF
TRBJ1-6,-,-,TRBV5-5,TGTGCCAGCAGCTCGGGGCCTAATTCACCCCTCCACTTT,CASSSGPNSPLHF
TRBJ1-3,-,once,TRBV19,TGTGCCAGTAACCCCGACAGGACCACTGGAAACACCATATATTTT,CASNPDRTTGNTIYF
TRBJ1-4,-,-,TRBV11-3,TGTGCCAGCAGCTCCGGGGGTGCAACTAATGAAAAACTGTTTTTT,CASSSGGATNEKLFF
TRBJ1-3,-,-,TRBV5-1,TGCGCCAGCAGTCTAGGCGGCCTCTCTGGAAACACCATATATTTT,CASSLGGLSGNTIYF
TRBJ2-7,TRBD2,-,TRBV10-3,TGTGCCATCAGTGAGTCCCAAGCGGGAGGGTCAACCTACGAGCAGTACTTC,CAISESQAGGSTYEQYF
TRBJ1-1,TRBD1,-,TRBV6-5,TGTGCCAGCAGTCGACAGGGGGTTAAGGTCACTGAAGCTTTCTTT,CASSRQGVKVTEAFF
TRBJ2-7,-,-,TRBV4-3,TGCGCCAGCAGCCAAGATTCGGGGAACGAGCAGTACTTC,CASSQDSGNEQYF
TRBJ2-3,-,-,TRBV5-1,TGCGCCAGCAGCCGAGACAGTTCCTATACGCAGTATTTT,CASSRDSSYTQYF
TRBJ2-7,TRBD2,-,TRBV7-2,TGTGCCAGCAGCACATTAGCGGGGGCGAACTACGAGCAGTACTTC,CASSTLAGANYEQYF
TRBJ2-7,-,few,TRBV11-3,TGTGCCAGCAGCTTACGCGGCTACTCCTACGAGCAGTACTTC,CASSLRGYSYEQYF
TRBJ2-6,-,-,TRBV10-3,TGTGCCATCAGTGAGTCGTCTCACTCTGGGGCCAACGTCCTGACTTTC,CAISESSHSGANVLTF
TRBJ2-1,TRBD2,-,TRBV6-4,TGTGCCAGCAGCGAAATTAGCGGGGCCCGCCGTGAGCAGTTCTTC,CASSEISGARREQFF
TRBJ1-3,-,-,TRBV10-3,TGTGCCATCAGTGAGTCCGGCTTAAACACCATATATTTT,CAISESGLNTIYF
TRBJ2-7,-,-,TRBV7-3,TGTGCCAGCAGCTCGACCGGGACTTACGAGCAGTACTTC,CASSSTGTYEQYF
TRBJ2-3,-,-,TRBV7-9,TGTGCCAGCAGCTTAGTCGGGAGTGGGGATACGCAGTATTTT,CASSLVGSGDTQYF
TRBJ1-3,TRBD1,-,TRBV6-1,TGTGCCGCCAAGACAGGGGCTGGAAACACCATATATTTT,CAAKTGAGNTIYF